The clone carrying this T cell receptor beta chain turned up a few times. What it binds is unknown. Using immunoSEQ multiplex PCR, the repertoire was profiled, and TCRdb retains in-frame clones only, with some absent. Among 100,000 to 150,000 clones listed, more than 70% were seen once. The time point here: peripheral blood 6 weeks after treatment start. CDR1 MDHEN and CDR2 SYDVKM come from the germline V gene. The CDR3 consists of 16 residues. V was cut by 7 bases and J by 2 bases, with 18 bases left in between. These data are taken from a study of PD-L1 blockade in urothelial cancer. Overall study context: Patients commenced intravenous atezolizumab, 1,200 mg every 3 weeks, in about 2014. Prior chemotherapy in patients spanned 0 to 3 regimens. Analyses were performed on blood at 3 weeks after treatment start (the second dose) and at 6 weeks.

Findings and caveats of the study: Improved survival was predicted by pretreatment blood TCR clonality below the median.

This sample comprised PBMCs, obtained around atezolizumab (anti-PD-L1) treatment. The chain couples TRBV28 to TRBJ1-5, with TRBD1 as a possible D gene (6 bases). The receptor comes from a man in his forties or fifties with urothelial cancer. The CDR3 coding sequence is TGTGCCAGCACTCATACAGGGAAAGGGGGCAATCAGCCCCAGCATTTT. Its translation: CASTHTGKGGNQPQHF. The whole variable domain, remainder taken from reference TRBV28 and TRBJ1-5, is DVKVTQSSRYLVKRTGEKVFLECVQDMDHENMFWYRQDPGLGLRLIYFSYDVKMKEKGDIPEGYSVSREKKERFSLILESASTNQTSMYLCASTHTGKGGNQPQHFGDGTRLSIL.